The 10 T cell receptor beta chains below were found in one sample sequenced in a study of T cell repertoires in cytomegalovirus infection. Each CDR3 protein gets one entry after TCRdb re-called the reads with MiXCR. The sample holds more than 250,000 distinct CDR3 sequences, 20% to 25% seen once. No antigen has been assigned to these receptors. The material sequenced was cultured PBMCs, taken from culture after CMV antigen stimulation. These receptors were obtained from a human donor in good health (CMV status not recorded). Some clones in this sample may be carry-over from other donors' samples.

V and J are TRBV5-6 and TRBJ1-1, with 7 bases lining up with TRBD1. Germline V gene lookup returns CDR1 SGHDT and CDR2 YYEEEE. The CDR3 extends over 12 amino acids. J was trimmed by 8 bases and V by 4 bases; bases with no gene match: 5. The CDR3 DNA sequence: TGTGCCAGCAGCGTATACAGGGGCGAAGCTTTCTTT. Its translation is CASSVYRGEAFF.

The rearrangement links TRBV6-1 to TRBJ2-3; 13 nucleotides line up with TRBD2. There are 14 residues in the CDR3. CDR1 and CDR2 (germline): MNHNS, SASEGT. V shed 8 bases, J shed 4 bases, and the junction held 3 bases outside the gene matches. The CDR3 DNA reads TGTGCCAGCTTACTAGCGGGAGGGCCAGATACGCAGTATTTT. Translation: CASLLAGGPDTQYF.

V usage is TRBV6-2 or TRBV6-3 and J usage is TRBJ2-1, with TRBD1 identical over 9 bases. This CDR3 is built from 14 residues. Germline V gives CDR1 MNHEY, CDR2 SVGEGT. Trimming removed 5 bases from V and 7 bases from J; junction bases left unmatched: 6. This chain's CDR3 is CASSPWTGENEQFF. CDR3 in DNA: TGTGCCAGCAGTCCATGGACAGGGGAGAATGAGCAGTTCTTC.

The V and J genes are TRBV7-3 and TRBJ2-1, with 11 bases fitting TRBD2. The CDR3 is 16 residues long. Germline CDR1 and CDR2: SGHTA and FQGTGA. J gave up 7 bases and V 1 base, and 6 bases lay outside the gene matches. The CDR3 DNA reads TGTGCCAGCAGCTTAATAGCGGGAGGGCCGGGAAATGAGCAGTTCTTC. Translating it yields CASSLIAGGPGNEQFF.

This clonotype was observed a handful of times. The gene calls are TRBV18 and TRBJ2-7, with D hard to call. The CDR3 loop spans 13 amino acids. V gave up 2 bases and J gave up 3 bases, with 8 bases separating them. Germline loops: CDR1 KGHSH, CDR2 LQKENI. The CDR3 nucleotides read TGTGCCAGCTCACCAGATTTCCTCTACGAGCAGTACGTC. This gives the protein CASSPDFLYEQYV.

This clonotype appeared a few times. The chain has TRBV7-8 and TRBJ1-2; the match to TRBD1 covers 7 bases. The CDR3 totals 15 residues. V trimming: 3 bases; J trimming: 3 bases; junction bases outside the gene matches: 7. CDR1 and CDR2 (germline): SGHVS, FQNEAQ. In DNA form, the CDR3 reads TGTGCCAGCAGCTTGAACAGGGGCTTAGACTATGGCTACACCTTC. Amino acids: CASSLNRGLDYGYTF.

This clonotype was seen only a few times. J is TRBJ2-3 and V is TRBV25-1; D might be TRBD1 or TRBD2, each matching 6 bases. From germline, CDR1 is MGHDK and CDR2 SYGVNS. There are 15 residues in the CDR3. Between the trimmed V and J ends, which lost 3 bases and 2 bases, there was a span of 12 bases. CDR3 sequence reads: CASSDYREATDTQYF. In DNA form, the CDR3 reads TGTGCCAGCAGTGACTACAGGGAGGCCACAGATACGCAGTATTTT.

Many counts were recorded for this clonotype. As DNA, the CDR3 is TGTGCCAGCAGCCTCACGGCCGGGCAGCCCCAGCATTTT. Protein product: CASSLTAGQPQHF. J is TRBJ1-5 and V is TRBV7-2; D gene unclear. This CDR3 has 13 residues. Germline CDR1 reads SGHTA; CDR2 reads FQGNSA. Between the trimmed V and J ends, which lost 5 bases and 7 bases, there was a span of 12 bases.

The chain joins TRBV12-3 or TRBV12-4 to TRBJ2-1; the D gene could be TRBD1 or TRBD2 (5 bases each). V shed 1 base and J shed 2 bases, with 12 bases lying between them. This CDR3 has 16 residues. In DNA form, the CDR3 reads TGTGCCAGCAGTTTAGTTCGGGGCGTACCCTACAATGAGCAGTTCTTC. Translated, it gives CASSLVRGVPYNEQFF.

The sample holds many counts of this clonotype. CDR3 region: CASSLEQDPTGTDTQYF. CDR3 DNA sequence: TGTGCCAGCAGCTTAGAACAGGACCCGACGGGGACAGATACGCAGTATTTT. This rearrangement joins TRBV7-2 to TRBJ2-3, with D perhaps being TRBD1 or TRBD2 (5 bases each). The CDR3 length is 17 residues. Germline-derived CDR1 and CDR2 are SGHTA and FQGNSA. V was trimmed by 1 base and J by 3 bases, leaving 17 bases between them.